In this sample, the clone carrying this T cell receptor beta chain turned up once. Its antigen is still unknown. CDR1 is MNHEY, CDR2 SMNVEV, per germline (reference sequence). The CDR3 is 13 residues long. J lost 7 bases, V lost 5 bases, and 7 bases had no gene match. The study ran its PCR with 60 Vbeta and 13 Jbeta primers. Profiled with immunoSEQ multiplex PCR; TCRdb holds only in-frame clones, not every one. The profile shows roughly 150,000 clones, around 75% of them singletons. The sample belongs to a study of cytomegalovirus exposure and HLA in healthy donors. General study points: In a later analysis, donors in an Asian-associated ancestry cluster reportedly had fewer N-insertions in productive TCRs than the cohort mean.

V is TRBV27 and J is TRBJ1-2; TRBD1 agrees at 7 bases. The sequencing input was PBMCs. The sequence was obtained from a male donor in good health and CMV-seronegative. CDR3 region: CASSRQGSGGYTF. The CDR3 DNA sequence: TGTGCCAGCAGTCGACAGGGAAGTGGTGGCTACACCTTC.